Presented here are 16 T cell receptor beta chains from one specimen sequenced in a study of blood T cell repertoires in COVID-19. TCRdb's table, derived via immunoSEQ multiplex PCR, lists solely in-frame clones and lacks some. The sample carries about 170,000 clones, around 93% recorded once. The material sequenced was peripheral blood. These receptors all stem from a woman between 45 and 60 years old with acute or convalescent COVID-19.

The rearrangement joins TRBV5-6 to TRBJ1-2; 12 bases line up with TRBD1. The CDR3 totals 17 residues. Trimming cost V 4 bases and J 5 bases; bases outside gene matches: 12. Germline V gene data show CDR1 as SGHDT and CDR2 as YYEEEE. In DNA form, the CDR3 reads TGTGCCAGCAGCCCAAACCTTGGGACAGGGGGCCTGTATGGCTACACCTTC. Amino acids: CASSPNLGTGGLYGYTF.

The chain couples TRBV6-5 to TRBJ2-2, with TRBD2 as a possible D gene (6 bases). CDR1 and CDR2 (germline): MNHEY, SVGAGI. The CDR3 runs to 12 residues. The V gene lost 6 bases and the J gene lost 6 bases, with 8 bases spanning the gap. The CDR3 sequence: CASRWGAGELFF. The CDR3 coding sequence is TGTGCCAGCAGATGGGGGGCCGGGGAGCTGTTTTTT.

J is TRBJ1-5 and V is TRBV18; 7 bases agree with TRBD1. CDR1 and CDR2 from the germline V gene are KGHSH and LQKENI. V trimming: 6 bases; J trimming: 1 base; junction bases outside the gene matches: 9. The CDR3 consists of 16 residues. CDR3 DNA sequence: TGTGCCAGCTCGGCGACAGGGATTACGAGCAATCAGCCCCAGCATTTT. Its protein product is CASSATGITSNQPQHF.

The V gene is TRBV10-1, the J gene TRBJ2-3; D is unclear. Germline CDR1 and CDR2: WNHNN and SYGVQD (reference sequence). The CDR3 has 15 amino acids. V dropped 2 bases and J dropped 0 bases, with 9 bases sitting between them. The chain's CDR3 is CASSETGSSTDTQYF. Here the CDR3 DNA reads TGCGCCAGCAGTGAGACCGGGTCTAGCACAGATACGCAGTATTTT.

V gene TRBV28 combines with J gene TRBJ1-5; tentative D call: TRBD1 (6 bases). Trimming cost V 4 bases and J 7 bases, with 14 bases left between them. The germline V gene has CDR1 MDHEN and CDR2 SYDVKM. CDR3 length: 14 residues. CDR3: CASSSGQGTQPQHF. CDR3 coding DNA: TGTGCCAGCAGTTCGGGACAAGGGACGCAGCCCCAGCATTTT. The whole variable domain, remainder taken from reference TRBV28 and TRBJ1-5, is DVKVTQSSRYLVKRTGEKVFLECVQDMDHENMFWYRQDPGLGLRLIYFSYDVKMKEKGDIPEGYSVSREKKERFSLILESASTNQTSMYLCASSSGQGTQPQHFGDGTRLSIL.

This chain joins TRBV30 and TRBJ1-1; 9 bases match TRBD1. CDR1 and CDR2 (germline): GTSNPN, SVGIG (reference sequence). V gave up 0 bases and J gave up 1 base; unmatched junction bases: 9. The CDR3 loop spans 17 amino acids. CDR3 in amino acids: CAWSVGTGREWNTEAFF. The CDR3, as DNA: TGTGCCTGGAGTGTAGGGACAGGGCGGGAGTGGAACACTGAAGCTTTCTTT.

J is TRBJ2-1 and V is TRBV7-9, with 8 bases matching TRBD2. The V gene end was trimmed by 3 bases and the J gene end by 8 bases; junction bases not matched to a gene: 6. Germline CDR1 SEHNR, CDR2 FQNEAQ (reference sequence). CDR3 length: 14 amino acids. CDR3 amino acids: CASSFDGRADEQFF. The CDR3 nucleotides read TGTGCCAGCAGCTTCGACGGGAGGGCCGATGAGCAGTTCTTC.

Written as DNA, the CDR3 is TGTGCCAGCAGCTACGGACAGGGTGGAACTGAAGCTTTCTTT. This encodes CASSYGQGGTEAFF. This chain joins TRBV11-1 and TRBJ1-1, with TRBD1 identical over 8 bases. Germline V gene sequence: CDR1 SGHAT, CDR2 FQDESV (reference sequence). The CDR3 length is 14 residues. Trimming removed 4 bases from V and 5 bases from J; junction bases left unmatched: 6.

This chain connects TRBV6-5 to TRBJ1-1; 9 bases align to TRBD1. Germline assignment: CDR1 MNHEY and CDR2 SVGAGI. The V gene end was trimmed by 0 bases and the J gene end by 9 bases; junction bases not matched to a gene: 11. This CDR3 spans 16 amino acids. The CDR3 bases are TGTGCCAGCAGTTACTCTGGGACAGGGAGCCTGACGAAAGCTTTCTTT. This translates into CASSYSGTGSLTKAFF.

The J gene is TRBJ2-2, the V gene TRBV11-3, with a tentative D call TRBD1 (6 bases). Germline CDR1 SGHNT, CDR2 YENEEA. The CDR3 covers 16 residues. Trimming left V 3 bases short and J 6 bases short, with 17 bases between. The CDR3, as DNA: TGTGCCAGCAGCTTCGCCCGGACAGAGGGGCCCGGGGAGCTGTTTTTT. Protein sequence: CASSFARTEGPGELFF.

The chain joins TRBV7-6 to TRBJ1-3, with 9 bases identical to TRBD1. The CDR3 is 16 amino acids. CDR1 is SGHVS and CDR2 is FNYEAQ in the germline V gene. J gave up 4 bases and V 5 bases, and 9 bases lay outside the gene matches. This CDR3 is CASSPPTGTGGNTIYF. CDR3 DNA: TGTGCCAGCAGCCCACCAACCGGGACAGGGGGAAACACCATATATTTT.

Here the CDR3 reads CASSYLAQGYIQYF. The CDR3 DNA sequence: TGTGCCAGCAGTTACCTGGCGCAGGGGTACATTCAGTACTTC. The genes are TRBV6-5 and TRBJ2-4, with a weak D call TRBD1 (6 bases). There are 14 residues in the CDR3. Trimming left V 2 bases short and J 8 bases short, with 13 bases between. CDR1 is MNHEY and CDR2 is SVGAGI in the germline V gene.

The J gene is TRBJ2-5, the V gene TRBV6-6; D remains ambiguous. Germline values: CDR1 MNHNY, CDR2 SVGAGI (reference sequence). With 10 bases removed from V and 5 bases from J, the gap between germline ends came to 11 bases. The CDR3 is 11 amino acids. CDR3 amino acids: CATQYWETQYF. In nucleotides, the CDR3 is TGTGCCACCCAATACTGGGAGACCCAGTACTTC.

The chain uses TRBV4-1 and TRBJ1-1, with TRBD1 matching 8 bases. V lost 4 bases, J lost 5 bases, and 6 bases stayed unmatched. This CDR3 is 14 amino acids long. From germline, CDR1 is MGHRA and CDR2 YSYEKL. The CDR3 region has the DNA TGCGCCAGCAGCCTCGGACAGGGCGGAACTGAAGCTTTCTTT. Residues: CASSLGQGGTEAFF.

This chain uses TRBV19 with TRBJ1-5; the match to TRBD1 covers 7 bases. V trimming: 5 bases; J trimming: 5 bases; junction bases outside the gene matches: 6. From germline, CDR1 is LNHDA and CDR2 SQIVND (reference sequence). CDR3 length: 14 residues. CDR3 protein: CASSPITGDQPQHF. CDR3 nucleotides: TGTGCCAGTAGTCCAATCACAGGGGATCAGCCCCAGCATTTT.

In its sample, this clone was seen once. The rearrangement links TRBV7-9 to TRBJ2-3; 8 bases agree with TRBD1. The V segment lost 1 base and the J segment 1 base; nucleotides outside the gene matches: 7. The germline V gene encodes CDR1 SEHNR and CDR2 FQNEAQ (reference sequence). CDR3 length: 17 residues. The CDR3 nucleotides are TGTGCCAGCAGCTTAGGCAGGGGGCGATTCGGCACAGATACGCAGTATTTT. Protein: CASSLGRGRFGTDTQYF. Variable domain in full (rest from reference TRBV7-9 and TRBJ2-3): DTGVSQNPRHKITKRGQNVTFRCDPISEHNRLYWYRQTLGQGPEFLTYFQNEAQLEKSRLLSDRFSAERPKGSFSTLEIQRTEQGDSAMYLCASSLGRGRFGTDTQYFGPGTRLTVL.